The T cell receptor (beta chain) under discussion was sequenced for a study of CD8 T cells in ankylosing spondylitis. General study results and limits: The study looked at matched synovial fluid samples from ankylosing spondylitis patients. Disease-linked clones were reported to be significantly enriched there. There was a TCR beta motif, made of several highly homologous variants, that appeared characteristic of ankylosing spondylitis blood. With a CD8+ phenotype, disease-linked clones were relatively rare in peripheral blood. Some motif variants had been reported before (in reactive arthritis synovial fluid and blood).

TCRdb re-called the 5' RACE reads through MiXCR, storing one row per CDR3 protein. The data contain hundreds of thousands of distinct CDR3 sequences, around 19% of them singletons. CDR1 is KGHSH and CDR2 is LQKENI in the germline V gene. V gave up 2 bases and J gave up 0 bases, with 10 bases separating them. The CDR3 consists of 16 residues. There are a few counts of this clonotype. Its antigen is not known. Sequencing was carried out using blood, either unsorted or a sorted T cell fraction (not recorded which). The sequence was obtained from a male donor with ankylosing spondylitis or in good health (not recorded which). The chain joins TRBV18 to TRBJ2-2; tentatively, D is TRBD2 (6 bases). DNA of the CDR3: TGTGCCAGCTCACCATCTAGGACTACGAACACCGGGGAGCTGTTTTTT. It codes for CASSPSRTTNTGELFF.